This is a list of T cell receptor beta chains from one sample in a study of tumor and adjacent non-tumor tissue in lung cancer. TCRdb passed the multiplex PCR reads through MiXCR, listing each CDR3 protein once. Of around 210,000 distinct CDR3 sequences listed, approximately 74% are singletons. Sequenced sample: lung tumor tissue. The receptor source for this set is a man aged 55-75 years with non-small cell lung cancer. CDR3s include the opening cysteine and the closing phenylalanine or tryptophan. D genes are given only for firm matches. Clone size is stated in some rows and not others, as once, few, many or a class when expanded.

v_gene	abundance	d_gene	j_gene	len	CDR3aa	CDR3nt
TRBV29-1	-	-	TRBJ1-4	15	CSVGSVGGTNEKLFF	TGCAGCGTTGGTTCGGTGGGGGGAACTAATGAAAAACTGTTTTTT
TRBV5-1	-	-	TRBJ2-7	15	CASSTSYPGLEEQYF	TGCGCCAGCAGCACGTCTTATCCGGGACTGGAAGAGCAGTACTTC
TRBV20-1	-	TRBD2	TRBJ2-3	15	CSPRDPSGRPDTQYF	TGCAGTCCTAGAGATCCGAGCGGGAGACCAGATACGCAGTATTTT
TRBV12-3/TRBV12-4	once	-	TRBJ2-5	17	CASSSHDVGHCQETHYF	TGTGCCAGCAGTTCTCACGATGTTGGACACTGCCAAGAGACCCATTACTTC
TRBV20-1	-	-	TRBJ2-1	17	CSARKLIEGRPFNEQFF	TGCAGTGCTAGAAAACTGATAGAGGGGAGGCCGTTTAATGAGCAGTTCTTC
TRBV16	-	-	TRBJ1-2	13	CASSQRQDHGYTF	TGTGCCAGCAGCCAACGACAGGATCATGGCTACACCTTC
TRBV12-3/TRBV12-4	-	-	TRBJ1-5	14	CASSFGGRNQPQHF	TGTGCCAGCAGTTTCGGGGGGCGTAATCAGCCCCAGCATTTT
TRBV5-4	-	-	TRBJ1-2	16	CASTQGGTGANYGYTF	TGTGCCAGCACCCAAGGTGGGACCGGAGCTAACTATGGCTACACCTTC
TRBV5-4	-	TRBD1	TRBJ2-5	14	CASSTRQGLQTHYF	TGTGCCAGCAGCACCAGACAGGGGTTACAGACCCACTACTTC
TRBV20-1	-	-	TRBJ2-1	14	CSDLRGGAENEQFF	TGCAGTGACCTTAGGGGGGGGGCGGAAAATGAGCAGTTCTTC
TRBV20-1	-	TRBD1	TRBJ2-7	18	CSARAVWGETGGRNEQYF	TGCAGTGCTAGAGCAGTATGGGGGGAGACAGGGGGCCGCAACGAGCAGTACTTC
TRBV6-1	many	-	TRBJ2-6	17	CASRPGSEGSGANVLTF	TGTGCCAGCAGACCCGGGTCCGAAGGCTCTGGGGCCAACGTCCTGACTTTC
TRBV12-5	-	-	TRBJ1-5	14	CANGLGGSNQPQHF	TGTGCTAATGGTTTGGGCGGTAGCAATCAGCCCCAGCATTTT
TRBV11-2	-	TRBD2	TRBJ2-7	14	CASSFGTSLWEQYF	TGTGCCAGCAGCTTCGGGACTAGTCTGTGGGAGCAGTACTTC
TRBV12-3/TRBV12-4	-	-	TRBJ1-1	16	CASSRPKQVADTEAFF	TGTGCCAGCAGTCGGCCCAAACAGGTGGCGGACACTGAAGCTTTCTTT
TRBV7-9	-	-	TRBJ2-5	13	CASSLALGQYQYF	TGTGCCAGCAGCTTAGCGCTTGGCCAGTACCAGTACTTC
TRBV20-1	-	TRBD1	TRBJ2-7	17	CSARLPPWDRDLHEQYF	TGCAGTGCTAGACTACCTCCCTGGGACAGGGACCTCCACGAGCAGTATTTC
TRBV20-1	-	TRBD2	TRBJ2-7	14	CSARASGRTYEQYF	TGCAGTGCTAGGGCTAGCGGGAGGACCTACGAGCAGTACTTC
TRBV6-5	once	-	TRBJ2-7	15	CASRMMGASSYERYF	TGTGCCAGCAGAATGATGGGCGCAAGCTCCTACGAGCGGTACTTC
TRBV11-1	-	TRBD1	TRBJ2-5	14	CGSSRQGGWETQYF	TGTGGCAGCAGCCGACAGGGGGGATGGGAGACCCAGTACTTT
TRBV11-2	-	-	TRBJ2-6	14	CTSSPISDANALTF	TGTACCAGCAGTCCTATCTCTGATGCCAACGCCCTGACTTTC
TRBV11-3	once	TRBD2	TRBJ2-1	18	CASSQGLAGDHSYNEQFF	TGTGCCAGCAGCCAGGGACTAGCGGGGGACCACTCCTACAATGAGCAGTTCTTC
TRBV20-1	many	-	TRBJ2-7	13	CSAREEGSYEQYF	TGCAGTGCTAGAGAGGAGGGCTCCTACGAGCAGTACTTC
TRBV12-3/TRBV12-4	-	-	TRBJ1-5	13	CANSGVGVGPQHF	TGTGCCAACAGTGGGGTAGGTGTCGGGCCCCAGCATTTT
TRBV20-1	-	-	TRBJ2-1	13	CSARGPAGKGQFF	TGCAGTGCTAGAGGGCCAGCGGGCAAAGGCCAGTTCTTC
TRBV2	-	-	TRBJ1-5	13	CASSDELNQLQHF	TGTGCCAGCAGTGATGAGCTCAATCAGCTCCAGCATTTT
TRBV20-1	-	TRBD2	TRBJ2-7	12	CSAREREYEHYF	TGCAGTGCCAGAGAGCGGGAGTACGAGCATTACTTC
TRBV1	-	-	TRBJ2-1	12	CISSHTTHMQFF	TGCATCAGCAGCCATACGACACACATGCAGTTCTTC
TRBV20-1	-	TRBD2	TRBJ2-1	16	CSDTFGIAGVGNEQFF	TGCAGTGATACTTTCGGAATAGCGGGAGTGGGCAATGAGCAGTTCTTC
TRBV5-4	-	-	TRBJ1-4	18	CANSLGGALSATNEKLFF	TGTGCCAACAGCTTGGGAGGAGCACTTTCAGCAACTAATGAAAAACTGTTTTTT
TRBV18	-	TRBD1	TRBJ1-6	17	CASSRTGGTSYASPLHF	TGTGCCAGCTCAAGGACAGGGGGCACCTCCTATGCTTCACCCCTCCACTTT
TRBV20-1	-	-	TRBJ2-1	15	CRARRASGSLNEQFF	TGCAGAGCTAGGAGGGCTAGTGGTAGTCTAAATGAGCAGTTCTTC
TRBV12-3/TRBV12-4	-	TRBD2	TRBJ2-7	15	CASSPGLAGVYEQYF	TGTGCCAGCAGTCCGGGACTAGCGGGGGTCTACGAGCAGTACTTC
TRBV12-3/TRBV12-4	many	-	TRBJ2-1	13	CASGLDIFNEQFF	TGTGCCAGCGGGCTTGATATCTTCAATGAGCAGTTCTTC
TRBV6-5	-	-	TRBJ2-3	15	CASSHLVGGPNTQYF	TGTGCCAGCAGCCATCTAGTGGGGGGGCCAAATACGCAGTATTTT
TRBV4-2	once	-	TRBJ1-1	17	CASSLRLEGEMSTEAFF	TGTGCCAGCAGCCTCCGGCTAGAGGGTGAAATGAGCACTGAAGCTTTCTTT
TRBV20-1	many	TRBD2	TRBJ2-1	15	CSASSLRLAGQQQFF	TGCAGTGCTAGTAGTCTCAGACTAGCGGGGCAGCAGCAGTTCTTC
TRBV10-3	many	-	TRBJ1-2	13	CAISDEGNYGYTF	TGTGCCATCAGTGATGAGGGCAACTATGGCTACACCTTC
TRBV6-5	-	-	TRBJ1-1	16	CVSSYSSWIMNTEAFF	TGTGTCAGCAGTTACTCGAGTTGGATAATGAACACTGAAGCTTTCTTT
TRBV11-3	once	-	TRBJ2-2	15	CASGARKTNTGELFF	TGTGCCAGCGGCGCTCGAAAGACGAACACCGGGGAGTTGTTTTTT
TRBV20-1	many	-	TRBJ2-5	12	CSARGVQETQYF	TGCAGTGCCCGAGGAGTCCAAGAGACCCAGTACTTC
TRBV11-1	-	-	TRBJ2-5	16	CLSSRRSSGIGETQYF	TGTCTCAGCAGCCGGCGGAGTAGCGGAATCGGAGAGACCCAGTACTTC
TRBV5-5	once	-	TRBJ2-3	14	CASSLMERTDTRYF	TGTGCCAGCAGCTTGATGGAGCGCACAGATACGCGGTATTTT
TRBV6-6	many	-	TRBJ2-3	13	CASTSTGVDTQYF	TGTGCCAGTACCTCGACGGGGGTTGATACGCAGTATTTT
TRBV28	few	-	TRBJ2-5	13	CASSSGAMETQYF	TGTGCCAGTAGTTCGGGAGCAATGGAGACCCAGTACTTC